These 2 T cell receptor beta chains share one sample of origin, sequenced in a study of breast tumors, draining lymph nodes, adjacent tissues. Samples came from axillary lymph nodes draining the breast cancer. One entry per CDR3 protein, called by TCRdb with MiXCR from the multiplex PCR reads. The profile covers about 230,000 distinct CDR3 sequences, with about a third appearing a single time and roughly 1.5% taken by the ten largest. The material sequenced was axillary lymph node tissue. These receptors all stem from a female donor with breast cancer. Some clones in this sample may be carry-over from other donors' samples.

This clonotype was counted ten times or more. DNA for the CDR3: TGCGCCAGCAGAGAGCTTCAGGGGTCGGCTGGCGTTGAGCAGTTCTTC. Translation gives CASRELQGSAGVEQFF. This chain links TRBV5-1 with TRBJ2-1; a possible D gene is TRBD1 (6 bases). The CDR3 extends over 16 amino acids. Germline assignment: CDR1 SGHRS and CDR2 YFSETQ. Deletions cut 5 bases from V and 9 bases from J, with 24 bases between.

This clonotype showed up many times. The CDR3 DNA sequence: TGTGCCAGCAGTACAGGGGGCTATAATTCACCCCTCCACTTT. Residues: CASSTGGYNSPLHF. This rearrangement joins TRBV6-4 to TRBJ1-6; 8 nucleotides match TRBD1. Looked up from germline, CDR1 is MRHNA and CDR2 is SNTAGT. J was trimmed by 3 bases and V by 5 bases; bases with no gene match: 0. The CDR3 sequence is 14 residues long.